The entry that follows covers one T cell receptor (beta chain) sequence. Its antigen is unknown. This sample was taken from a study of cytomegalovirus exposure and HLA in healthy donors. Looked up from germline, CDR1 is KGHSH and CDR2 is LQKENI. Trimming stripped 0 bases from V and 0 bases from J, with 10 bases between. The CDR3 is 16 residues long. This cohort consisted of healthy bone marrow donors. In the PCR, 60 Vbeta and 13 Jbeta primers were used. Clones were sequenced by immunoSEQ multiplex PCR, and TCRdb holds only the in-frame ones, with some missing. This sample has 150,000 to 200,000 clones, with roughly 80% found just once. Broader study findings: HLA restriction was apparent for most CMV-associated TCR beta chains in a later analysis.

The clonotype was recovered from a female donor in good health and CMV-seronegative. The chain recombines TRBV18 with TRBJ2-3; no clear D. Input material: PBMCs. The CDR3 DNA follows: TGTGCCAGCTCACCACCGGCCTTGCGGAGCACAGATACGCAGTATTTT. This codes for CASSPPALRSTDTQYF.